The 11 T cell receptor beta chains presented below share a single source sample, sequenced in a study of blood T cell repertoires in COVID-19. Sequencing used immunoSEQ multiplex PCR; TCRdb keeps in-frame clones, though not all of them. This table holds around 200,000 clones, more than 75% found once. The specimen was peripheral blood. These receptors all come from a man aged 35 to 55 with active or convalescent COVID-19.

V usage is TRBV18 and J usage is TRBJ1-2; 8 bases are shared with TRBD1. Germline CDR1 reads KGHSH; CDR2 reads LQKENI. The CDR3 sequence is 14 residues long. Trimming took 8 bases from V and 2 from J; bases not matched to a gene: 7. CDR3 sequence reads: CASRQGTPNYGYTF. In DNA, the CDR3 is TGTGCCAGCCGACAGGGGACCCCCAACTATGGCTACACCTTC. Drawing the rest from reference TRBV18 and TRBJ1-2, the complete variable domain is NAGVMQNPRHLVRRRGQEARLRCSPMKGHSHVYWYRQLPEEGLKFMVYLQKENIIDESGMPKERFSAEFPKEGPSILRIQQVVRGDSAAYFCASRQGTPNYGYTFGSGTRLTVV.

The chain couples TRBV9 to TRBJ1-3; no clear D. The CDR3 sequence is 15 residues long. Trimming stripped 4 bases from V and 0 bases from J, with 11 bases between. CDR1 is SGDLS and CDR2 is YYNGEE in the germline V gene. The CDR3 nucleotides read TGTGCCAGCAGCTCAACACAGCTCTCTGGAAACACCATATATTTT. The encoded protein is CASSSTQLSGNTIYF.

The chain employs TRBV16 and TRBJ1-2, with 10 positions matching TRBD1. With 2 bases clipped from V and 6 bases from J, the junction kept 6 bases outside the gene matches. Germline V gene data show CDR1 as KGHSY and CDR2 as FQNENV. This CDR3 comprises 15 residues. The chain's CDR3 is CASSQLGTGADGYTF. The CDR3 nucleotides are TGTGCCAGCAGCCAACTGGGGACAGGGGCAGATGGCTACACCTTC. The whole variable domain, remainder taken from reference TRBV16 and TRBJ1-2, is GEEVAQTPKHLVRGEGQKAKLYCAPIKGHSYVFWYQQVLKNEFKFLISFQNENVFDETGMPKERFSAKCLPNSPCSLEIQATKLEDSAVYFCASSQLGTGADGYTFGSGTRLTVV.

This clone was observed a single time. The chain recombines TRBV5-4 with TRBJ1-5; D perhaps matches TRBD1 (5 bases). V was pared by 2 bases and J by 1 base, with 7 bases between. This CDR3 is 14 amino acids long. The germline V gene has CDR1 SGHNT and CDR2 YYREEE (reference sequence). The CDR3 region is CASSLRGSNQPQHF. CDR3 nucleotide sequence: TGTGCCAGCAGCTTACGGGGGAGCAATCAGCCCCAGCATTTT.

The chain has TRBV5-8 and TRBJ2-5, with D tentatively TRBD1 (5 bases). Germline lookup yields CDR1 SGHTS and CDR2 YDEGEE. The V end was cut by 0 bases, the J end by 1 base, with 7 bases between. This CDR3 has 14 residues. CDR3 loop: CASSLGQIQETQYF. The CDR3 DNA reads TGTGCCAGCAGCTTGGGACAGATCCAAGAGACCCAGTACTTC.

In its sample, this clone was seen once. This chain uses TRBV7-6 with TRBJ2-5, with TRBD2 matching 10 bases. The germline V gene has CDR1 SGHVS and CDR2 FNYEAQ. The V and J ends lost 4 bases and 2 bases, in that order; junction bases with no gene match: 7. This CDR3 comprises 16 residues. CDR3 residues: CASSSPTSGEQETQYF. The CDR3 bases are TGTGCCAGCAGCTCACCTACTAGCGGGGAACAAGAGACCCAGTACTTC.

The gene calls are TRBV9 and TRBJ2-7, with D maybe TRBD2 (5 bases). The CDR3 totals 15 residues. The germline V gene has CDR1 SGDLS and CDR2 YYNGEE. The V end was cut by 0 bases, the J end by 2 bases, with 12 bases between. The DNA for the CDR3 is TGTGCCAGCAGCGTAGCCCCAGCGGCTGCCTACGAGCAGTACTTC. Translation: CASSVAPAAAYEQYF.

The chain couples TRBV5-4 to TRBJ2-7, with 8 bases that match TRBD1. The CDR3 runs 13 residues. Germline V CDR1 and CDR2: SGHNT, YYREEE (reference sequence). Losses at the gene ends were 5 bases for V and 6 bases for J; bases not matched to a gene: 7. CDR3 sequence: CASSRQGPGEQYF. DNA for the CDR3: TGTGCCAGCAGTCGACAGGGGCCCGGCGAGCAGTACTTC.

The chain is built from TRBV29-1 and TRBJ1-2; D is ambiguous. The V gene's germline CDR1 is SQVTM and CDR2 ANQGSEA. The CDR3 runs 12 residues. Trimming pared 4 bases from V and 2 bases from J, leaving 8 bases between. CDR3 in amino acids: CSVVTGNYGYTF. CDR3 nucleotides: TGCAGCGTTGTAACCGGGAACTATGGCTACACCTTC.

This chain links TRBV10-1 with TRBJ2-4; no firm D call. The V and J ends lost 2 bases and 0 bases respectively, with 5 bases between them. The CDR3 is 14 residues long. Germline CDR1 reads WNHNN; CDR2 reads SYGVQD (reference sequence). CDR3 residues: CASSEDLAKNIQYF. The DNA of the CDR3 is TGCGCCAGCAGTGAGGACTTAGCCAAAAACATTCAGTACTTC.

The V gene is TRBV6-5, the J gene TRBJ1-1, with TRBD1 as a possible D gene (6 bases). The CDR3 contains 14 residues. Germline-derived CDR1 and CDR2 are MNHEY and SVGAGI. The ends were cut back, 4 bases at V and 3 bases at J, with 12 bases in the middle. The CDR3 DNA follows: TGTGCCAGCAGTTGGAAACAGGGCGACACTGAAGCTTTCTTT. Translating it yields CASSWKQGDTEAFF.